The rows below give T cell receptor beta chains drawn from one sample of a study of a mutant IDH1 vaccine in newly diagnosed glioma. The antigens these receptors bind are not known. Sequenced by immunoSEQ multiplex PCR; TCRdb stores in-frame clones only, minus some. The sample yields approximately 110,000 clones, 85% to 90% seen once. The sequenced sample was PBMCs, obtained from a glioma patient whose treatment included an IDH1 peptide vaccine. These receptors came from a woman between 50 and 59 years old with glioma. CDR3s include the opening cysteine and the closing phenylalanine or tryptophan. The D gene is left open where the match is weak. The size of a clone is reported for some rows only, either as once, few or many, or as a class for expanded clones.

CDR3 DNA: TGTGCCAGCAGTTACTCAGCGGGAGGAGGGGATACGCAGTATTTT
CDR3 protein: CASSYSAGGGDTQYF
V gene: TRBV6-5
clone size: .
D gene: TRBD2
J gene: TRBJ2-3

CDR3 DNA: TGTGCCAGCAGTTTACCCCTGACAGGGGCAAAATCACCCCTCCACTTT
CDR3 protein: CASSLPLTGAKSPLHF
V gene: TRBV28
clone size: .
D gene: TRBD1
J gene: TRBJ1-6

CDR3 DNA: TGTGCCAGCAGAATAGCGGGAGCTTACAATGAGCAGTTCTTC
CDR3 protein: CASRIAGAYNEQFF
V gene: TRBV25-1
clone size: .
D gene: TRBD2
J gene: TRBJ2-1

CDR3 DNA: TGTGCCAGTAGTATCGCAGAGAATTCACCCCTCCACTTT
CDR3 protein: CASSIAENSPLHF
V gene: TRBV19
clone size: .
D gene: .
J gene: TRBJ1-6

CDR3 DNA: TGTGCCAGCAGCCGTACCCGGGGGGGAGAGACCCAGTACTTC
CDR3 protein: CASSRTRGGETQYF
V gene: TRBV11-1
clone size: .
D gene: TRBD2
J gene: TRBJ2-5

CDR3 DNA: TGTGCCATCAGTCCTAGGGACAGGGAGACCTACGAGCAGTACTTC
CDR3 protein: CAISPRDRETYEQYF
V gene: TRBV10-3
clone size: .
D gene: TRBD1
J gene: TRBJ2-7

CDR3 DNA: TGTGCCTGGAGGACGAGGACTAGCTTTTCCTACGAGCAGTACTTC
CDR3 protein: CAWRTRTSFSYEQYF
V gene: TRBV30
clone size: .
D gene: TRBD2
J gene: TRBJ2-7

CDR3 DNA: TGTGCCAGCAGCTTACCCTTAGGGGCGAGGGGAAACACCATATATTTT
CDR3 protein: CASSLPLGARGNTIYF
V gene: TRBV7-9
clone size: .
D gene: .
J gene: TRBJ1-3

CDR3 DNA: TGTGCCAGCAGCCAAGATATTAGCCAGCCCCAGCATTTT
CDR3 protein: CASSQDISQPQHF
V gene: TRBV14
clone size: .
D gene: .
J gene: TRBJ1-5

CDR3 DNA: TGTGCCAGCAGCCCTCGTAGCGGGAGAGGGTACAATGAGCAGTTCTTC
CDR3 protein: CASSPRSGRGYNEQFF
V gene: TRBV9
clone size: once
D gene: TRBD2
J gene: TRBJ2-1

CDR3 DNA: TGTGCCAGTAGTGGGACAGACGCAACTAATGAAAAACTGTTTTTT
CDR3 protein: CASSGTDATNEKLFF
V gene: TRBV19
clone size: once
D gene: TRBD1
J gene: TRBJ1-4

CDR3 DNA: TGTGCCAGCAGCTTGACTAGCGGACCCCAAGAGACCCAGTACTTC
CDR3 protein: CASSLTSGPQETQYF
V gene: TRBV11-2
clone size: .
D gene: TRBD2
J gene: TRBJ2-5

CDR3 DNA: TGCACCAGCAGCCAAGAGACGATTGGGGCCACAGATACGCAGTATTTT
CDR3 protein: CTSSQETIGATDTQYF
V gene: TRBV1
clone size: .
D gene: .
J gene: TRBJ2-3